What follows are 2 T cell receptor beta chains derived from one specimen sequenced in a study of siplizumab effects on memory and regulatory T cells. Measured with immunoSEQ multiplex PCR; TCRdb has only the in-frame clones, and not every one. The sample shows fewer than 65,000 clones, 93% of them seen only once. Sequenced input: CD8+ T cells sorted from blood. These receptors came from a human donor in good health.

The V and J genes are TRBV11-1 and TRBJ1-1, with D possibly matching TRBD1 (5 bases). This CDR3 has 15 residues. Germline V gene sequence: CDR1 SGHAT, CDR2 FQDESV (reference sequence). V was trimmed by 1 base and J by 4 bases, leaving 13 bases between them. Written as DNA, the CDR3 is TGTGCCAGCAGCTTAGTACCAGGTGGGGGCACTGAAGCTTTCTTT. The encoded protein is CASSLVPGGGTEAFF.

The V gene is TRBV7-9, the J gene TRBJ2-7; 9 nucleotides line up with TRBD2. CDR1 is SEHNR, CDR2 FQNEAQ, per germline (reference sequence). CDR3 size: 14 residues. V was pared by 1 base and J by 4 bases, with 2 bases of the junction left unmatched. Here the CDR3 reads CASSLVAGGYEQYF. CDR3 coding DNA: TGTGCCAGCAGCTTAGTCGCGGGAGGGTACGAGCAGTACTTC. Filled out from reference TRBV7-9 and TRBJ2-7, the complete variable domain reads DTGVSQNPRHKITKRGQNVTFRCDPISEHNRLYWYRQTLGQGPEFLTYFQNEAQLEKSRLLSDRFSAERPKGSFSTLEIQRTEQGDSAMYLCASSLVAGGYEQYFGPGTRLTVT.